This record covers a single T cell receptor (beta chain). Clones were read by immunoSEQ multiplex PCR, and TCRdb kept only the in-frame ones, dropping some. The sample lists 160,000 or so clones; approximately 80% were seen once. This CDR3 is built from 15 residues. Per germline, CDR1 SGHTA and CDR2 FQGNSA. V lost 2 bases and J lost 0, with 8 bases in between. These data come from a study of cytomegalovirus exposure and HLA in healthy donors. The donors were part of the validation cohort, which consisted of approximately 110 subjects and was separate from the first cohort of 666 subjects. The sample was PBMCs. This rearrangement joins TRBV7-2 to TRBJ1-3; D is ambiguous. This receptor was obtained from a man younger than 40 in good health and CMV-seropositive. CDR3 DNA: TGTGCCAGCAGCTTATCAGTCAGCTCTGGAAACACCATATATTTT. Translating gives CASSLSVSSGNTIYF.